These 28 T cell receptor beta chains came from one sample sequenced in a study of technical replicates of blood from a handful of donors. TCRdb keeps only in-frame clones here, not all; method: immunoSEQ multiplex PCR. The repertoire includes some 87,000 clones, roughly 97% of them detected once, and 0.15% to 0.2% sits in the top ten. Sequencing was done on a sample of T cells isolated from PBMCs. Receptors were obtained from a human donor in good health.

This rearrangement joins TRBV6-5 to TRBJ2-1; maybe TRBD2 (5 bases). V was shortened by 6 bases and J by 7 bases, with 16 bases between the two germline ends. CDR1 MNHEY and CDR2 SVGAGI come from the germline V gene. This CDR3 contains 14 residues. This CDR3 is CASSPTAGGNEQFF. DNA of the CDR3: TGTGCCAGCAGCCCGACTGCCGGCGGGAATGAGCAGTTCTTC.

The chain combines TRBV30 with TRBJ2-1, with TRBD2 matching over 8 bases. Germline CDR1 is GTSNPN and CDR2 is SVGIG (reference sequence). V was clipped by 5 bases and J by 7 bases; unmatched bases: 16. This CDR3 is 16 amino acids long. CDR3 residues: CAWHSGSHLHKNEQFF. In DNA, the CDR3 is TGTGCCTGGCACAGCGGGAGTCACTTACATAAGAATGAGCAGTTCTTC.

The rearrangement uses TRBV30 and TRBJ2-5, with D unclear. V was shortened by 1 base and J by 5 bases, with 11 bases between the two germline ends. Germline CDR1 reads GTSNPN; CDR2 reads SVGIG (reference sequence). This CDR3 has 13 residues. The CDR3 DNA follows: TGTGCCTGGAGTGCGGGTCCCTTTGAGACCCAGTACTTC. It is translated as CAWSAGPFETQYF.

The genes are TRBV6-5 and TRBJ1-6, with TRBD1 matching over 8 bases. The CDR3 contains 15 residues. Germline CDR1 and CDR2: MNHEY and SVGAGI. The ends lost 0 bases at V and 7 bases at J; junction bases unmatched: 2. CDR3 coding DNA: TGTGCCAGCAGTTACTCCCGACAGGGGAATTCACCCCTCCACTTT. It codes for CASSYSRQGNSPLHF.

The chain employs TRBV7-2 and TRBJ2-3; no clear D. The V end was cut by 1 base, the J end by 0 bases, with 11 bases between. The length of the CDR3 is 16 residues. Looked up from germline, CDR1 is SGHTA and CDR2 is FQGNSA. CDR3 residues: CASSLERWASTDTQYF. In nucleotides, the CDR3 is TGTGCCAGCAGCTTAGAAAGGTGGGCGAGCACAGATACGCAGTATTTT.

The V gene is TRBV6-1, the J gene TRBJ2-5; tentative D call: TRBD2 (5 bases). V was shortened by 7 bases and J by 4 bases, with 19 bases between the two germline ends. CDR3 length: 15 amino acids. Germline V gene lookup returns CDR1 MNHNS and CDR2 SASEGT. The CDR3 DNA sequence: TGTGCCAGCAACGCGGACGGGGTGGTTCCAGAGACCCAGTACTTC. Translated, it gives CASNADGVVPETQYF.

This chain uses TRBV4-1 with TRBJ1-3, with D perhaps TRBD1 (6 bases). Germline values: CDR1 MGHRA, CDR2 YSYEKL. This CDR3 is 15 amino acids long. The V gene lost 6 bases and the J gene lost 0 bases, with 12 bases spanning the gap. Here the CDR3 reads CASSAQGNSGNTIYF. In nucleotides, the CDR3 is TGCGCCAGCAGTGCGCAGGGGAACTCTGGAAACACCATATATTTT.

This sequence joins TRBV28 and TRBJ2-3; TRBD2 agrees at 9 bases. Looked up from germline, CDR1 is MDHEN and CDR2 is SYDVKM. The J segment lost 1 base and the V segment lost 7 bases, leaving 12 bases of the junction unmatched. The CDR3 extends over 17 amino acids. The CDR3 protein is CASKKRGAPGGTDTQYF. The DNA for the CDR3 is TGTGCCAGCAAGAAGCGGGGGGCCCCAGGGGGCACAGATACGCAGTATTTT.

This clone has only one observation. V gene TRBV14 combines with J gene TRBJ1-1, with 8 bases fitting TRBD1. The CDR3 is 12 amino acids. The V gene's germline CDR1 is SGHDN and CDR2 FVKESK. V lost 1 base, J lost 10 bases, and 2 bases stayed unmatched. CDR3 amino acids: CASSQGQGRAFF. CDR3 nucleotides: TGTGCCAGCAGCCAAGGACAGGGGAGAGCTTTCTTT. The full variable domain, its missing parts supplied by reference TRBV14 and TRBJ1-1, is EAGVTQFPSHSVIEKGQTVTLRCDPISGHDNLYWYRRVMGKEIKFLLHFVKESKQDESGMPNNRFLAERTGGTYSTLKVQPAELEDSGVYFCASSQGQGRAFFGQGTRLTVV.

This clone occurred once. Here the CDR3 DNA reads TGTGCCAGCAGTTTATTGAGGGGGAGCACTGAAGCTTTCTTT. Translated: CASSLLRGSTEAFF. The V gene is TRBV28, the J gene TRBJ1-1; D might be TRBD1 (6 bases). Germline lookup yields CDR1 MDHEN and CDR2 SYDVKM. The CDR3 extends over 14 amino acids. Deletions cut 1 base from V and 4 bases from J, with 10 bases between.

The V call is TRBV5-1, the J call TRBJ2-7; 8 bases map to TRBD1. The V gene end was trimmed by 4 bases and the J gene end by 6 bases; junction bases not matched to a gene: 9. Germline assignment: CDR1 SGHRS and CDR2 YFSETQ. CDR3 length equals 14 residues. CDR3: CASSLDRVSAEQYF. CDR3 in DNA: TGCGCCAGCAGCCTGGACAGGGTCTCTGCCGAGCAGTACTTC.

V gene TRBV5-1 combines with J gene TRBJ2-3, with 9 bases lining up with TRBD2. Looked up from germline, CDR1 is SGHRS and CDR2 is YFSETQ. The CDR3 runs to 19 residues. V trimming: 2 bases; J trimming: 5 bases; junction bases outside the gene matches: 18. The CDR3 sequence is CASSFSVSVAGGPQDTQYF. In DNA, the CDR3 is TGCGCCAGCAGCTTTTCAGTCTCTGTGGCGGGGGGGCCGCAAGATACGCAGTATTTT.

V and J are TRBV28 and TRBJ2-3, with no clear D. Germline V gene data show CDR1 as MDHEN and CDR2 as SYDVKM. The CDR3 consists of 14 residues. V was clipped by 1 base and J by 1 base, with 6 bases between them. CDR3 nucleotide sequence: TGTGCCAGCAGTTTATTTACAGGCACAGATACGCAGTATTTT. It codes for CASSLFTGTDTQYF. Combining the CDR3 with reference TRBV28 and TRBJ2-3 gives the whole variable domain DVKVTQSSRYLVKRTGEKVFLECVQDMDHENMFWYRQDPGLGLRLIYFSYDVKMKEKGDIPEGYSVSREKKERFSLILESASTNQTSMYLCASSLFTGTDTQYFGPGTRLTVL.

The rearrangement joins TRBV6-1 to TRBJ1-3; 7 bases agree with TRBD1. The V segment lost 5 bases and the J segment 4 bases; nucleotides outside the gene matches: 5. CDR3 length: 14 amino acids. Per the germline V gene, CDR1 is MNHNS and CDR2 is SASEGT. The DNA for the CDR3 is TGTGCCAGCAGTCCACAGGGGACCGGAAACACCATATATTTT. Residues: CASSPQGTGNTIYF.

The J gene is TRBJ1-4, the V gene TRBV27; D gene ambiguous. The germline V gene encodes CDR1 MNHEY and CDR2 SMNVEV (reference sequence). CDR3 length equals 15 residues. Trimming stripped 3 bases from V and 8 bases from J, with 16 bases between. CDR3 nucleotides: TGTGCCAGCAGTTTCTCGCCGGTAGGAGGAGAAAAACTGTTTTTT. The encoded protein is CASSFSPVGGEKLFF.

CDR3 nucleotides: TGCAGCGTTGAACTAGCGGGTTTAAACAATGAGCAGTTCTTC. Its protein product is CSVELAGLNNEQFF. The rearrangement joins TRBV29-1 to TRBJ2-1; TRBD2 matches 8 bases. The trim removed 2 bases at V and 5 bases at J, leaving 5 bases unmatched. Germline V CDR1 and CDR2: SQVTM, ANQGSEA. The CDR3 is 14 residues long.

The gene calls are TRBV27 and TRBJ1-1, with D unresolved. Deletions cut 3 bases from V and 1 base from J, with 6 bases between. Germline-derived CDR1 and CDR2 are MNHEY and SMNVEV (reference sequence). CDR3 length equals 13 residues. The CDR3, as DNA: TGTGCCAGCAGTTTTTCTTGGAACACTGAAGCTTTCTTT. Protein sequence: CASSFSWNTEAFF.

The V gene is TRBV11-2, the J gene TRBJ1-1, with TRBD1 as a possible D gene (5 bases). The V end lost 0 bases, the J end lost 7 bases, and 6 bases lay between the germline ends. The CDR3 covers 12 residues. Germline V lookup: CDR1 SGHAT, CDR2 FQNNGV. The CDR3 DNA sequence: TGTGCCAGCAGCTTAGAGGGACTTGAAGCTTTCTTT. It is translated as CASSLEGLEAFF.

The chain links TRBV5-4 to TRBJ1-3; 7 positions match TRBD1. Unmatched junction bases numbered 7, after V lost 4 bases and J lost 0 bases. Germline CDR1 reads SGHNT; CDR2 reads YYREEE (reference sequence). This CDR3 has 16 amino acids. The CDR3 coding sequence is TGTGCCAGCAGCCGACCCGGGACAGCCTCTGGAAACACCATATATTTT. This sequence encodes CASSRPGTASGNTIYF.

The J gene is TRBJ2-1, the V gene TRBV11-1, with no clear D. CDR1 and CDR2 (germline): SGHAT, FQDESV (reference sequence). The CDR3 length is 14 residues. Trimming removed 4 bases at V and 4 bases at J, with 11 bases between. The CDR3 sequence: CASSSRSGYNEQFF. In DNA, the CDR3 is TGTGCCAGCAGCTCCCGGTCCGGGTACAATGAGCAGTTCTTC.

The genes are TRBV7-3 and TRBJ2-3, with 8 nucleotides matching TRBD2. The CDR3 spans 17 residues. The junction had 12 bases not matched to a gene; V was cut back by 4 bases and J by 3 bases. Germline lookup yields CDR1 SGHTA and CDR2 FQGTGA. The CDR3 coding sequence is TGTGCCAGCAGCTCTACGGGCGGCGGGGGGACAACAGATACGCAGTATTTT. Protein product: CASSSTGGGGTTDTQYF.

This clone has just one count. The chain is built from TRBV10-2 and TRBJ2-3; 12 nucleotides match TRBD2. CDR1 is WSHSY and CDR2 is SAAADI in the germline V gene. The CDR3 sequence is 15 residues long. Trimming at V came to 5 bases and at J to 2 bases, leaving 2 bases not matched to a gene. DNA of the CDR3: TGCGCCAGCAGTAGACTAGCGGGAGTCACAGATACGCAGTATTTT. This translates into CASSRLAGVTDTQYF.

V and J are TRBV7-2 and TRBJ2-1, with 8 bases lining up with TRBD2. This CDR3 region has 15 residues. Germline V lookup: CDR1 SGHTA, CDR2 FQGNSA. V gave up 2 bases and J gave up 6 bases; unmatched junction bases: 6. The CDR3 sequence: CASSLSYGRGNEQFF. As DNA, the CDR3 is TGTGCCAGCAGCTTAAGTTACGGGAGGGGCAATGAGCAGTTCTTC.

The CDR3 DNA is TGCAGCGTTGAAGATTCGACAGGATACTATGGCTACACCTTC. It translates to CSVEDSTGYYGYTF. The chain links TRBV29-1 to TRBJ1-2; perhaps TRBD1 as D (6 bases). The CDR3 consists of 14 residues. The V end was cut by 0 bases, the J end by 3 bases, with 11 bases between. Germline CDR1 reads SQVTM; CDR2 reads ANQGSEA.

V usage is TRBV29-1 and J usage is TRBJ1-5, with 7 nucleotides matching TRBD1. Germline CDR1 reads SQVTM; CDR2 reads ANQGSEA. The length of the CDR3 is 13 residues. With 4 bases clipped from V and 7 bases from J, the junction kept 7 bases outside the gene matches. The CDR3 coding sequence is TGCAGCGTTGTTGAGGGGGCAAGACAGCCCCAGCATTTT. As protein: CSVVEGARQPQHF.

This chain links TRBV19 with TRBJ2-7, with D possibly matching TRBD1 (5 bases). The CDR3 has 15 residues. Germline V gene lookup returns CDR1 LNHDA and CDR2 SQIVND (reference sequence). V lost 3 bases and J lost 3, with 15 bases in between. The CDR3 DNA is TGTGCCAGTAGTATTAATTGGGGCCTCGACTACGAGCAGTACTTC. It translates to CASSINWGLDYEQYF.

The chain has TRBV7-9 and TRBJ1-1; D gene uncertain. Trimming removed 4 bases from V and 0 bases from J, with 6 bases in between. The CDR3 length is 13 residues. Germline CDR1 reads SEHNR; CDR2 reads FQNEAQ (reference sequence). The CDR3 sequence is CASSSLMNTEAFF. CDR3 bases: TGTGCCAGCAGCTCCCTTATGAACACTGAAGCTTTCTTT.

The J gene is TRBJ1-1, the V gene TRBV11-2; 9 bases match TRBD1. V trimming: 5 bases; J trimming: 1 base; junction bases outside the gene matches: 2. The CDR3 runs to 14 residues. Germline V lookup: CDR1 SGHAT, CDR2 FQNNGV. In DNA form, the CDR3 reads TGTGCCAGCAGCCAGGGACAGGGGAACACTGAAGCTTTCTTT. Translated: CASSQGQGNTEAFF.